This TCR beta chain emerged from a study of cytomegalovirus exposure and HLA in healthy donors. Comment on this clone: Its matching antigen is unknown.

Broader study findings: Later analysis identified some 16,000 TCR beta sequences associated with HLA alleles, using a false discovery rate threshold of 0.05.

This CDR3 contains 16 residues. Germline V gives CDR1 ENHRY, CDR2 SYGVKD. V dropped 0 bases and J dropped 4 bases, with 13 bases sitting between them. PCR used 60 Vbeta primers and 13 Jbeta primers. Generated by immunoSEQ multiplex PCR, the TCRdb table keeps only in-frame clones and is missing some. This table has roughly 130,000 clones, just over 65% appearing once. Sequencing was carried out using PBMCs. The chain links TRBV10-3 to TRBJ2-1; tentative D call: TRBD2 (7 bases). This receptor was taken from a man between 18 and 29 years old in good health and CMV-seronegative. This chain's CDR3 is CAISESRGGSYNEQFF. Here the CDR3 DNA reads TGTGCCATCAGTGAGTCGAGGGGGGGGTCTTACAATGAGCAGTTCTTC.